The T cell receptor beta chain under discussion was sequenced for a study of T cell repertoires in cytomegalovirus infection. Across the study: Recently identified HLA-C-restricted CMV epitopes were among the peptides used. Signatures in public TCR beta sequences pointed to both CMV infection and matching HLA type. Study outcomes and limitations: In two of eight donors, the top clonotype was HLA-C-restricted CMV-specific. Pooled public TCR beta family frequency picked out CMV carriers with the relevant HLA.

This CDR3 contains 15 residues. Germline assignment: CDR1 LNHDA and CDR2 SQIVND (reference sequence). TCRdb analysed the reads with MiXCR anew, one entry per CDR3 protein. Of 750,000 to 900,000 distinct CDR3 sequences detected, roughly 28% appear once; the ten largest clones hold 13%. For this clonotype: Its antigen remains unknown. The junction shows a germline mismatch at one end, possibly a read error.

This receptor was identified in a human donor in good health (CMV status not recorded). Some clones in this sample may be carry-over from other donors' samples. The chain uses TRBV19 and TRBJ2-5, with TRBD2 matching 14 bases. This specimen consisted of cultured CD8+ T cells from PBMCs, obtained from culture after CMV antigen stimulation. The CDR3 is CASSPGTSGGREMRF. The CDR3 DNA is TGTGCCAGTAGTCCCGGGACTAGCGGGGGCCGCGAGATGCGGTTC.